This T cell receptor beta chain originates from a study of patients and donors after allogeneic stem cell transplantation. This clonotype was seen a few times. TCRdb fed the RT-PCR reads into MiXCR, producing one record per CDR3 protein. The sample includes approximately 250,000 distinct CDR3 sequences, around 14% seen only once; the top ten take around a tenth. In germline, CDR1 is SEHNR, CDR2 FQNEAQ (reference sequence). The CDR3 runs 13 residues. V lost 1 base, J lost 7 bases, and 8 bases lay in between. The clonotype originates from a human donor who was either an allogeneic HSCT recipient or a stem cell or donor lymphocyte infusion donor (not recorded which). It is not recorded whose cells these are; they may come from a transplant donor. The chain joins TRBV7-9 to TRBJ2-1; tentative D call: TRBD1 (5 bases). Specimen: blood, either unsorted or a sorted T cell fraction (not recorded which). The CDR3 DNA follows: TGTGCCAGCAGCTTAGAGGGGTGGAATGAGCAGTTCTTC. The encoded protein is CASSLEGWNEQFF.